The clone carrying this TCR beta chain was picked up a small number of times. No antigen is known for it. Each cDNA molecule carried a unique molecular identifier. TCRdb ran MiXCR on the 5' RACE reads and lists one entry per CDR3 protein. This table holds roughly 93,000 distinct CDR3 sequences, roughly 14% found once. The data were obtained in a study of early T cells in non-severe SARS-CoV-2 infection. For the study at large: The authors sequenced bulk RNA from unsorted whole blood, leaving chains unpaired. Study-level points and caveats: Using VDJdb, the matching emphasized anti-spike CD8 responses while missing private and CD4 specificities.

The CDR3 contains 15 residues. V lost 4 bases and J 0 bases, leaving 10 bases between the germline ends. Germline assignment: CDR1 LGHDT and CDR2 YNNKEL (reference sequence). The source material was whole blood. The rearrangement joins TRBV3-1 to TRBJ2-4; D remains ambiguous. The sequence derives from an adult who was a healthcare worker with PCR-confirmed SARS-CoV-2 infection or an uninfected control (not recorded which). This chain's CDR3 is CASSPDPLAKNIQYF. As DNA, the CDR3 is TGTGCCAGCAGCCCCGATCCACTAGCCAAAAACATTCAGTACTTC.